The 5 T cell receptor beta chains below were found in one sample sequenced in a study of CD8 T cells in ankylosing spondylitis. Their antigen targets remain unknown. Findings and caveats of the study: Seven or eight highly homologous variants made up a TCR beta motif, and this motif appeared characteristic of ankylosing spondylitis blood.

TCRdb itself ran the 5' RACE reads through MiXCR, one entry per CDR3 protein. The sample shows a few hundred thousand distinct CDR3 sequences, roughly a sixth of them seen only once. Specimen: blood, either unsorted or a sorted T cell fraction (not recorded which). Every receptor here comes from a male donor with ankylosing spondylitis.

This rearrangement joins TRBV7-2 to TRBJ2-7, with 8 bases lining up with TRBD1. This CDR3 is 15 amino acids long. The germline CDR1 and CDR2 sequences are SGHTA and FQGNSA. Trimming removed 6 bases from V and 2 bases from J; junction bases left unmatched: 9. CDR3 sequence reads: CASRRTGTVTYEQYF. The CDR3 nucleotides read TGTGCCAGCAGGAGGACAGGGACCGTAACCTACGAGCAGTACTTC.

This clonotype was found many times. The chain recombines TRBV5-1 with TRBJ2-7, with D perhaps being TRBD1 or TRBD2 (5 bases each). Looked up from germline, CDR1 is SGHRS and CDR2 is YFSETQ. This CDR3 has 15 residues. V lost 0 bases, J lost 2 bases, and 12 bases lay in between. The CDR3 sequence is CASSLGGEGAYEQYF. The DNA for the CDR3 is TGCGCCAGCAGCTTGGGGGGAGAAGGGGCCTACGAGCAGTACTTC. The full variable domain, in which reference TRBV5-1 and TRBJ2-7 provide the parts outside the CDR3, is KAGVTQTPRYLIKTRGQQVTLSCSPISGHRSVSWYQQTPGQGLQFLFEYFSETQRNKGNFPGRFSGRQFSNSRSEMNVSTLELGDSALYLCASSLGGEGAYEQYFGPGTRLTVT.

This clonotype was observed a handful of times. V usage is TRBV29-1 and J usage is TRBJ1-3; a possible D gene is TRBD1 (6 bases). The CDR3 covers 13 residues. Per the germline V gene, CDR1 is SQVTM and CDR2 is ANQGSEA. The V end was cut by 3 bases, the J end by 4 bases, with 10 bases between. CDR3 in DNA: TGCAGCGTTGACGCGGGGGCAGGAAACACCATATATTTT. This codes for CSVDAGAGNTIYF.

This clonotype was observed many times. This rearrangement joins TRBV20-1 to TRBJ2-1; the D gene is possibly TRBD2 (5 bases). The CDR3 is made up of 14 amino acids. Germline lookup yields CDR1 DFQATT and CDR2 SNEGSKA (reference sequence). The ends were cut back, 3 bases at V and 4 bases at J, with 13 bases in the middle. CDR3 nucleotide sequence: TGCAGTGCTAGGGCCGCTGGGAGTTACAATGAGCAGTTCTTC. It is translated as CSARAAGSYNEQFF.

This clonotype was seen more than once but under ten times. The chain joins TRBV27 to TRBJ2-3, with 8 bases that match TRBD2. Trimming cost V 3 bases and J 1 base; bases outside gene matches: 12. The CDR3 spans 18 residues. Germline lookup yields CDR1 MNHEY and CDR2 SMNVEV (reference sequence). CDR3 region: CASSFTSPGRGGTDTQYF. The DNA of the CDR3 is TGTGCCAGCAGTTTCACTAGCCCCGGGAGGGGTGGCACAGATACGCAGTATTTT.